These 31 T cell receptor beta chains originate from one sample sequenced in a study of blood T cell repertoires in COVID-19. The protocol was immunoSEQ multiplex PCR, while the TCRdb copy is restricted to in-frame clones and leaves out a portion. The sample lists about 480,000 clones, roughly 88% occurring once. The sample was PBMCs or T cells enriched from blood (not recorded which). All receptors come from a woman in her 40s who had recovered from COVID-19.

This clone has more than one count but fewer than ten. Other DNA sequences of this sample code for an identical CDR3. The genes are TRBV24-1 and TRBJ1-1; D perhaps matches TRBD1 (5 bases). Germline values: CDR1 KGHDR, CDR2 SFDVKD. This CDR3 region has 15 residues. V lost 2 bases, J lost 0 bases, and 9 bases lay in between. As DNA, the CDR3 is TGTGCCACCAGTGATTCACGGGGGTTGAACACTGAAGCTTTCTTT. It translates to CATSDSRGLNTEAFF.

The V gene is TRBV25-1, the J gene TRBJ1-6; D perhaps matches TRBD1 (5 bases). Trimming pared 2 bases from V and 0 bases from J, leaving 8 bases between. This CDR3 contains 16 residues. Germline lookup yields CDR1 MGHDK and CDR2 SYGVNS. The CDR3 region is CASSEDRSSYNSPLHF. CDR3 nucleotides: TGTGCCAGCAGTGAAGACAGAAGCTCCTATAATTCACCCCTCCACTTT.

This chain uses TRBV6-1 with TRBJ1-2; 11 nucleotides align to TRBD1. The CDR3 has 18 amino acids. Germline CDR1 is MNHNS and CDR2 is SASEGT. The J segment lost 7 bases and the V segment lost 3 bases, leaving 16 bases of the junction unmatched. The CDR3 DNA reads as TGTGCCAGCAGTGACTTACCATTAAGAGGACAGGGGGCCCTTGGCTACACCTTC. Protein: CASSDLPLRGQGALGYTF.

This chain joins TRBV5-4 and TRBJ2-1, with D perhaps matching TRBD2 (6 bases). Trimming took off 0 bases at V and 6 bases at J, with 13 bases between the two ends. The CDR3 extends over 15 amino acids. Germline CDR1 and CDR2: SGHNT and YYREEE (reference sequence). The CDR3 nucleotides are TGTGCCAGCAGCTTGGGGACCGGGACTCCCAATGAGCAGTTCTTC. Amino acids: CASSLGTGTPNEQFF.

J is TRBJ2-7 and V is TRBV27, with TRBD1 matching 9 bases. The CDR3 has 16 residues. CDR1 MNHEY and CDR2 SMNVEV come from the germline V gene (reference sequence). The junction had 17 bases not matched to a gene; V was cut back by 10 bases and J by 4 bases. In DNA form, the CDR3 reads TGTGCCACAGCAACCCAAACCGGGACAGGGATTTACGAGCAGTACTTC. Amino acid sequence: CATATQTGTGIYEQYF.

The rearrangement joins TRBV7-2 to TRBJ2-7, with D hard to call. There are 13 residues in the CDR3. Trimming stripped 3 bases from V and 0 bases from J, with 6 bases between. Germline values: CDR1 SGHTA, CDR2 FQGNSA. Here the CDR3 reads CASSFNPSYEQYF. CDR3 sequence (DNA): TGTGCCAGCAGCTTCAATCCCTCCTACGAGCAGTACTTC.

The CDR3 here is CASSISNRGYNSPLHF. As DNA, the CDR3 is TGTGCCAGTAGTATCTCAAACAGGGGCTATAATTCACCCCTCCACTTT. The chain couples TRBV19 to TRBJ1-6, with 7 bases identical to TRBD1. V lost 3 bases and J lost 3; bases outside the gene matches: 5. The CDR3 runs to 16 residues. In germline, CDR1 is LNHDA, CDR2 SQIVND (reference sequence).

This clone was counted a single time. V gene TRBV4-2 combines with J gene TRBJ2-7, with D tentatively TRBD1 (6 bases). The CDR3 consists of 16 residues. With 0 bases removed from V and 5 bases from J, the gap between germline ends came to 17 bases. The V gene's germline CDR1 is LGHNA and CDR2 YNFKEQ. CDR3 sequence (DNA): TGTGCCAGCAGCCAAGATCGGGGCAGGGGTTTCCACGAGCAGTACTTC. Translating gives CASSQDRGRGFHEQYF.

This clone appeared once. The chain combines TRBV3-1 (or the pseudogene TRBV3-2) with TRBJ2-2; perhaps TRBD2 as D (6 bases). Germline V gene lookup returns CDR1 LGHDT and CDR2 YNNKEL (reference sequence). Trimming left V 3 bases short and J 6 bases short, with 11 bases between. The length of the CDR3 is 14 residues. The CDR3, as DNA: TGTGCCAGCAGCCATCTCGGGAGAGCCGGGGAGCTGTTTTTT. Translated, it gives CASSHLGRAGELFF.

This clone was recorded once. V is TRBV3-1 (or the pseudogene TRBV3-2) and J is TRBJ2-5; D is undetermined. Germline loops: CDR1 LGHDT, CDR2 YNNKEL (reference sequence). The CDR3 runs 18 residues. The V gene lost 3 bases and the J gene lost 5 bases, with 25 bases spanning the gap. The CDR3 spells CASSHLMGPRITRETQYF. CDR3 nucleotides: TGTGCCAGCAGCCACCTTATGGGTCCCAGAATAACGCGGGAGACCCAGTACTTC.

The chain carries TRBV6-4 and TRBJ1-2, with 9 bases aligning to TRBD1. The germline gives CDR1 MRHNA, CDR2 SNTAGT. The CDR3 covers 15 residues. J was trimmed by 2 bases and V by 0 bases; bases with no gene match: 1. CDR3 nucleotides: TGTGCCAGCAGTGACTCGGGACAGGGAAACTATGGCTACACCTTC. Protein: CASSDSGQGNYGYTF.

The chain joins TRBV4-3 to TRBJ1-1; weak D call: TRBD1 (6 bases). This CDR3 spans 14 amino acids. Germline CDR1 reads LGHNA; CDR2 reads YSLEER. The V end was cut by 4 bases, the J end by 4 bases, with 13 bases between. The CDR3 nucleotides read TGCGCCAGCAGCCTTACAGGGACGGGCACTGAAGCTTTCTTT. It codes for CASSLTGTGTEAFF.

The chain couples TRBV11-2 to TRBJ1-1; 8 bases align to TRBD1. V shed 5 bases and J 5 bases; nucleotides not matched to a gene: 7. In germline, CDR1 is SGHAT, CDR2 FQNNGV. The length of the CDR3 is 14 residues. CDR3 in amino acids: CASSPFTGGTEAFF. Written as DNA, the CDR3 is TGTGCCAGCAGCCCTTTTACAGGGGGGACTGAAGCTTTCTTT.

This chain uses TRBV5-1 with TRBJ2-3; 12 nucleotides line up with TRBD1. The CDR3 is 17 amino acids. Germline V gene lookup returns CDR1 SGHRS and CDR2 YFSETQ. The junction had 9 bases not matched to a gene; V was cut back by 3 bases and J by 4 bases. Written as DNA, the CDR3 is TGCGCCAGCAGCTCGCGGGACAGGGGGCTCATCGCAGATACGCAGTATTTT. Translated: CASSSRDRGLIADTQYF.

This chain connects TRBV24-1 to TRBJ2-1; D unresolved. There are 13 residues in the CDR3. Trimming removed 4 bases at V and 9 bases at J, with 12 bases between. Germline-derived CDR1 and CDR2 are KGHDR and SFDVKD. The CDR3 nucleotides read TGTGCCACCAGTGACTGGGCGACGGTTGAGCAGTTCTTC. Translated: CATSDWATVEQFF.

V and J are TRBV5-5 and TRBJ1-1; TRBD1 aligns across 7 bases. V was pared by 5 bases and J by 13 bases, with 17 bases of the junction left unmatched. Germline CDR1 reads SGHKS; CDR2 reads YYEKEE (reference sequence). There are 14 residues in the CDR3. CDR3 sequence (DNA): TGTGCCAGCAGTCCCGGGTCGGGACAGAGGGCCCATTTCTTT. This encodes CASSPGSGQRAHFF.

The chain recombines TRBV11-2 with TRBJ1-2, with TRBD1 matching 7 bases. V dropped 6 bases and J dropped 3; count of bases not matched to a gene: 7. The CDR3 is 14 residues long. Germline V gene data show CDR1 as SGHAT and CDR2 as FQNNGV. CDR3 sequence (DNA): TGTGCCAGCAGTCGGTCACAGGGGTACTATGGCTACACCTTC. Amino acid sequence: CASSRSQGYYGYTF.

The rearrangement joins TRBV7-2 to TRBJ1-1; 7 positions agree with TRBD1. V lost 4 bases to trimming and J lost 10 bases; unmatched junction nucleotides: 9. Per the germline V gene, CDR1 is SGHTA and CDR2 is FQGNSA. The CDR3 runs to 13 residues. The CDR3 loop reads CASSSRQGPGAFF. The DNA for the CDR3 is TGTGCCAGCAGCTCTAGACAGGGACCTGGAGCTTTCTTT.

V and J are TRBV4-3 and TRBJ1-1; TRBD1 matches at 11 bases. This CDR3 region has 15 residues. V lost 4 bases and J lost 7; bases outside the gene matches: 8. Germline CDR1 is LGHNA and CDR2 is YSLEER. CDR3 nucleotides: TGCGCCAGCAGCCGGGACAGGGGGGGCTTCAATGAAGCTTTCTTT. Amino acid sequence: CASSRDRGGFNEAFF.

The chain has TRBV29-1 and TRBJ1-2; weak D call: TRBD1 (5 bases). Germline CDR1 reads SQVTM; CDR2 reads ANQGSEA. There are 12 residues in the CDR3. V shed 3 bases and J shed 7 bases, with 12 bases lying between them. The CDR3 sequence is CSVDSGIPGYTF. The CDR3 nucleotides read TGCAGCGTTGATTCAGGGATCCCTGGCTACACCTTC.

J is TRBJ2-1 and V is TRBV9, with 14 bases that match TRBD2. The V and J ends lost 0 bases and 7 bases, in that order; junction bases with no gene match: 3. The CDR3 runs to 16 residues. Germline assignment: CDR1 SGDLS and CDR2 YYNGEE. CDR3 nucleotides: TGTGCCAGCAGCGTAGACGGGACTAGCGGGAGTAATGAGCAGTTCTTC. This sequence encodes CASSVDGTSGSNEQFF.

This clone turned up a few times. This chain links TRBV4-2 with TRBJ2-1; 8 bases are shared with TRBD2. The germline CDR1 and CDR2 sequences are LGHNA and YNFKEQ. Unmatched junction bases numbered 9, after V lost 0 bases and J lost 5 bases. This CDR3 is 17 amino acids long. CDR3 sequence: CASSQDGGAGGNNEQFF. The DNA of the CDR3 is TGTGCCAGCAGCCAAGACGGGGGGGCAGGCGGGAACAATGAGCAGTTCTTC.

V is TRBV5-1 and J is TRBJ1-3, with D hard to call. The CDR3 sequence is 14 residues long. CDR1 is SGHRS and CDR2 is YFSETQ in the germline V gene. The V end was cut by 1 base, the J end by 2 bases, with 7 bases between. The CDR3 DNA is TGCGCCAGCAGCTTGCGGGAACCTGGAAACACCATATATTTT. It codes for CASSLREPGNTIYF.

The V and J genes are TRBV11-3 and TRBJ2-3; 7 bases line up with TRBD2. Germline V gene lookup returns CDR1 SGHNT and CDR2 YENEEA. The CDR3 length is 15 residues. With 2 bases clipped from V and 4 bases from J, the junction kept 6 bases outside the gene matches. In DNA form, the CDR3 reads TGTGCCAGCAGCTTATCGAGCGGGACGGCAGATACGCAGTATTTT. It translates to CASSLSSGTADTQYF.

The V and J genes are TRBV5-1 and TRBJ2-1; 9 nucleotides match TRBD1. Germline V CDR1 and CDR2: SGHRS, YFSETQ. The CDR3 runs to 16 residues. The J segment lost 6 bases and the V segment lost 0 bases, leaving 7 bases of the junction unmatched. CDR3 residues: CASSLAGQGRINEQFF. DNA for the CDR3: TGCGCCAGCAGCTTGGCCGGACAGGGGAGAATCAATGAGCAGTTCTTC.

Here the CDR3 reads CASSVGGLLNQPQHF. DNA of the CDR3: TGTGCCAGCAGCGTAGGCGGGCTTCTCAATCAGCCCCAGCATTTT. The chain uses TRBV9 and TRBJ1-5; D is undetermined. The CDR3 loop spans 15 amino acids. V was clipped by 0 bases and J by 3 bases, with 10 bases between them. Per the germline V gene, CDR1 is SGDLS and CDR2 is YYNGEE.

In this sample, this clone turned up once. V usage is TRBV27 and J usage is TRBJ2-1; a possible D gene is TRBD1 (6 bases). The length of the CDR3 is 15 residues. Germline values: CDR1 MNHEY, CDR2 SMNVEV (reference sequence). The V end was cut by 5 bases, the J end by 8 bases, with 19 bases between. The DNA for the CDR3 is TGTGCCAGCAGTACCCCAGGGGCCGGAAGGGATGAGCAGTTCTTC. Its translation: CASSTPGAGRDEQFF.

This clone was seen only once. The chain employs TRBV2 and TRBJ2-1; a possible D gene is TRBD2 (5 bases). Trimming shortened V by 1 base and J by 0 bases, and 7 bases separated the two germline ends. Germline loops: CDR1 SNHLY, CDR2 FYNNEI. This CDR3 spans 15 amino acids. The CDR3 here is CASSEGRASYNEQFF. The CDR3 nucleotides read TGTGCCAGCAGTGAAGGGCGGGCCTCCTACAATGAGCAGTTCTTC.

V is TRBV23-1 and J is TRBJ1-4; 10 nucleotides agree with TRBD1. TRBV23-1 counts as an open reading frame of uncertain function. This CDR3 is 18 amino acids long. The junction had 8 bases not matched to a gene; V was cut back by 4 bases and J by 0 bases. Written as DNA, the CDR3 is TGCGCCAGCAGTCGATGGGACAGGGGTAGTGCAACTAATGAAAAACTGTTTTTT. It translates to CASSRWDRGSATNEKLFF.

The V call is TRBV5-1, the J call TRBJ2-3; maybe TRBD1 (5 bases). The CDR3 is 14 residues long. Trimming removed 4 bases from V and 3 bases from J, with 12 bases in between. The germline CDR1 and CDR2 sequences are SGHRS and YFSETQ. In nucleotides, the CDR3 is TGCGCCAGCAGCCCAGGGTCTTGGACAGATACGCAGTATTTT. This encodes CASSPGSWTDTQYF. The variable domain in full, with the rest retrieved from reference TRBV5-1 and TRBJ2-3, is KAGVTQTPRYLIKTRGQQVTLSCSPISGHRSVSWYQQTPGQGLQFLFEYFSETQRNKGNFPGRFSGRQFSNSRSEMNVSTLELGDSALYLCASSPGSWTDTQYFGPGTRLTVL.

This clone was counted a few times. J is TRBJ1-1 and V is TRBV29-1; 8 bases line up with TRBD1. Germline V gives CDR1 SQVTM, CDR2 ANQGSEA. CDR3 length: 14 residues. CDR3 protein: CITEPTGEDTEAFF. The DNA for the CDR3 is TGCATCACCGAGCCGACAGGGGAAGACACTGAAGCTTTCTTT.